The table lists the clone carrying this T cell receptor beta chain with a few counts. Patients at the Seattle site were enrolled during active infection and followed longitudinally. The data were obtained in a study of blood T cell repertoires in COVID-19. Study details: Italy, Spain and the United States were the sources of the convalescent and acute COVID-19 samples.

CDR1 is SNHLY, CDR2 FYNNEI, per germline. The CDR3 runs to 14 residues. V was pared by 5 bases and J by 3 bases, with 7 bases of the junction left unmatched. In the original analysis: Nucleated cell number was recorded as an estimate derived from reference gene primer amplification. Clones were read by immunoSEQ multiplex PCR, and TCRdb kept only the in-frame ones, dropping some. That table supplies the V and J calls and clone size; D and trimming were determined from the DNA. Found here are roughly 87,000 clones, about 85% of them singletons; the top ten hold roughly 3%. Sequenced: peripheral blood. The chain links TRBV2 to TRBJ2-7; 7 positions match TRBD2. The sequence came from an elderly woman with COVID-19, enrolled during active disease. CDR3 sequence: CASSPGLPFYEQYF. In nucleotides, the CDR3 is TGTGCCAGCAGTCCGGGACTACCATTCTACGAGCAGTACTTC.